This T cell receptor beta chain was recovered during a study of cytomegalovirus exposure and HLA in healthy donors. V gave up 4 bases and J gave up 8 bases; unmatched junction bases: 9. The CDR3 spans 16 residues. CDR1 and CDR2 (germline): SGHRS, YFSETQ. TCRdb keeps only in-frame clones here, not all; method: immunoSEQ multiplex PCR. The profile covers 60,000 to 70,000 clones, with approximately 90% appearing a single time and about 1.5% taken by the ten largest. This receptor was identified in a woman aged 18-29 years in good health and CMV-seronegative. Sequencing input: PBMCs. The genes are TRBV5-1 and TRBJ2-1; 13 bases align to TRBD2. As DNA, the CDR3 is TGCGCCAGCAGCCCATGGACTAGCGGGAGTCTAGATGAGCAGTTCTTC. Its translation is CASSPWTSGSLDEQFF. The full variable domain, with the rest looked up from reference TRBV5-1 and TRBJ2-1, is KAGVTQTPRYLIKTRGQQVTLSCSPISGHRSVSWYQQTPGQGLQFLFEYFSETQRNKGNFPGRFSGRQFSNSRSEMNVSTLELGDSALYLCASSPWTSGSLDEQFFGPGTRLTVL.